These 32 T cell receptor beta chains were all obtained from the same sample, sequenced in a study of cytomegalovirus exposure and HLA in healthy donors. TCRdb's table, derived via immunoSEQ multiplex PCR, lists solely in-frame clones and lacks some. The sample lists roughly 50,000 clones; 93% were seen once. Sequenced: PBMCs. These receptors originate from a woman aged 18-29 years in good health and CMV-seropositive.

The chain has TRBV10-2 and TRBJ2-2; 10 bases line up with TRBD1. The CDR3 spans 16 residues. CDR1 is WSHSY and CDR2 is SAAADI in the germline V gene. V was clipped by 8 bases and J by 5 bases; unmatched bases: 11. For the CDR3, the DNA is TGCGCCAGCGGACAGGGGGGAATACTAATTACCGGGGAGCTGTTTTTT. Protein: CASGQGGILITGELFF.

The rearrangement joins TRBV28 to TRBJ1-2, with D unresolved. The V end lost 3 bases, the J end lost 3 bases, and 11 bases lay between the germline ends. CDR3 length equals 14 residues. Germline loops: CDR1 MDHEN, CDR2 SYDVKM. The CDR3 here is CASSLIRSDYGYTF. The CDR3 DNA reads as TGTGCCAGCAGTTTGATCAGGTCGGACTATGGCTACACCTTC.

This chain links TRBV5-6 with TRBJ1-6; D is perhaps TRBD1 (6 bases). V lost 1 base to trimming and J lost 4 bases, with 12 bases between them. CDR3 length: 16 residues. CDR1 is SGHDT and CDR2 is YYEEEE in the germline V gene. The DNA of the CDR3 is TGTGCCAGCAGCTTGTTTCAGGGGTTGTATAATTCACCCCTCCACTTT. Its protein is CASSLFQGLYNSPLHF.

The rearrangement joins TRBV29-1 to TRBJ2-1; D gene ambiguous. V was trimmed by 4 bases and J by 8 bases, leaving 12 bases between them. Looked up from germline, CDR1 is SQVTM and CDR2 is ANQGSEA. The CDR3 sequence is 12 residues long. This CDR3 reads CSVGPSEDEQFF. DNA of the CDR3: TGCAGCGTTGGGCCTAGTGAAGATGAGCAGTTCTTC.

This chain uses TRBV27 with TRBJ1-3; a possible D gene is TRBD1 (6 bases). Trimming stripped 4 bases from V and 0 bases from J, with 10 bases between. The CDR3 runs 15 residues. The germline V gene has CDR1 MNHEY and CDR2 SMNVEV (reference sequence). The CDR3 DNA follows: TGTGCCAGCAGTTCGACAGGATACTCTGGAAACACCATATATTTT. Its translation: CASSSTGYSGNTIYF.

This clone was counted a few times. The J gene is TRBJ2-2, the V gene TRBV13; 8 nucleotides align to TRBD2. Germline V gives CDR1 PRHDT, CDR2 FYEKMQ (reference sequence). V gave up 5 bases and J gave up 8 bases; unmatched junction bases: 7. The CDR3 is made up of 14 amino acids. This CDR3 reads CASSPRGGWGELFF. Here the CDR3 DNA reads TGTGCCAGCAGCCCCCGGGGGGGCTGGGGGGAGCTGTTTTTT.

The J gene is TRBJ2-7, the V gene TRBV30, with TRBD2 identical over 9 bases. Germline values: CDR1 GTSNPN, CDR2 SVGIG (reference sequence). This CDR3 has 14 amino acids. V lost 3 bases and J lost 6; bases outside the gene matches: 9. The CDR3 region has the DNA TGTGCCTGGAGCCTCGGGACTAGCATCCCCGAGCAGTACTTC. Translation gives CAWSLGTSIPEQYF.

The chain has TRBV5-6 and TRBJ2-1, with 8 bases lining up with TRBD1. Trimming removed 4 bases from V and 0 bases from J; junction bases left unmatched: 3. Germline values: CDR1 SGHDT, CDR2 YYEEEE. The CDR3 totals 15 residues. CDR3: CASSRQGNSYNEQFF. DNA for the CDR3: TGTGCCAGCAGCCGACAGGGGAACTCCTACAATGAGCAGTTCTTC.

The DNA for the CDR3 is TGTGCCAGCAGTTCGACTAGCGGGGGGGTCGATGAGCAGTTCTTC. The encoded protein is CASSSTSGGVDEQFF. The chain combines TRBV6-4 with TRBJ2-1; 14 bases line up with TRBD2. CDR3 size: 15 residues. Germline V gene lookup returns CDR1 MRHNA and CDR2 SNTAGT. With 5 bases clipped from V and 8 bases from J, the junction kept 5 bases outside the gene matches.

V usage is TRBV27 and J usage is TRBJ1-4; D unclear. Germline V gene sequence: CDR1 MNHEY, CDR2 SMNVEV (reference sequence). The CDR3 length is 15 residues. V was pared by 3 bases and J by 8 bases, with 16 bases between. The CDR3 loop is CASSFGGFRKEKLFF. Here the CDR3 DNA reads TGTGCCAGCAGTTTCGGAGGATTTAGGAAAGAAAAACTGTTTTTT. The full variable domain, its missing parts supplied by reference TRBV27 and TRBJ1-4, is EAQVTQNPRYLITVTGKKLTVTCSQNMNHEYMSWYRQDPGLGLRQIYYSMNVEVTDKGDVPEGYKVSRKEKRNFPLILESPSPNQTSLYFCASSFGGFRKEKLFFGSGTQLSVL.

Turning to this clone: Other DNA sequences in the sample encode the same CDR3. The rearrangement joins TRBV7-9 to TRBJ2-7, with no clear D. The CDR3 spans 11 residues. Trimming took 7 bases from V and 4 from J, leaving 8 bases between them. Germline-derived CDR1 and CDR2 are SEHNR and FQNEAQ (reference sequence). The CDR3: CASIGGYEQYF. CDR3 coding DNA: TGTGCCAGCATAGGCGGATACGAGCAGTACTTC.

CDR3 sequence reads: CASSEDRRGTDTQYF. CDR3 nucleotide sequence: TGTGCCAGCAGTGAAGACAGAAGGGGCACAGATACGCAGTATTTT. V gene TRBV25-1 combines with J gene TRBJ2-3; D is possibly TRBD1 (5 bases). The length of the CDR3 is 15 residues. V was clipped by 2 bases and J by 1 base, with 10 bases between them. Germline V gives CDR1 MGHDK, CDR2 SYGVNS.

This clone was detected once. The chain recombines TRBV5-1 with TRBJ1-3, with D hard to call. V lost 4 bases, J lost 3 bases, and 11 bases lay in between. The CDR3 length is 14 residues. Germline CDR1 SGHRS, CDR2 YFSETQ. For the CDR3, the DNA is TGCGCCAGCAGCGCCGCCGCGGGTGGAAACACCATATATTTT. This gives the protein CASSAAAGGNTIYF.

The V gene is TRBV7-9, the J gene TRBJ1-1; D not certain. Germline CDR1 reads SEHNR; CDR2 reads FQNEAQ (reference sequence). The CDR3 extends over 15 amino acids. V shed 3 bases and J shed 1 base, with 12 bases lying between them. CDR3 protein: CASSLGSGRNTEAFF. The CDR3 nucleotides are TGTGCCAGCAGCTTGGGTTCAGGCCGGAACACTGAAGCTTTCTTT.

This chain joins TRBV19 and TRBJ2-7, with 9 bases matching TRBD2. Per germline, CDR1 LNHDA and CDR2 SQIVND (reference sequence). Unmatched junction bases numbered 11, after V lost 6 bases and J lost 2 bases. This CDR3 has 16 amino acids. The CDR3 nucleotides read TGTGCCAGTAGAGAGAATAGCGGGGGATTAACCTACGAGCAGTACTTC. Translation gives CASRENSGGLTYEQYF.

In this sample, this clone turned up once. V and J are TRBV4-3 and TRBJ1-1; D might be TRBD1 (5 bases). The V and J ends lost 0 bases and 0 bases respectively, with 11 bases between them. Germline lookup yields CDR1 LGHNA and CDR2 YSLEER. The CDR3 is made up of 16 amino acids. The CDR3 protein is CASSQDERQMNTEAFF. CDR3 nucleotide sequence: TGCGCCAGCAGCCAAGACGAGAGACAGATGAACACTGAAGCTTTCTTT.

The genes are TRBV10-2 and TRBJ2-7, with 7 bases aligning to TRBD1. Germline V gene data show CDR1 as WSHSY and CDR2 as SAAADI. V lost 3 bases and J lost 1; bases outside the gene matches: 9. This CDR3 region has 16 residues. DNA for the CDR3: TGCGCCAGCAGTGACCGAGACAGGGTTGGGTCCTACGAGCAGTACTTC. This codes for CASSDRDRVGSYEQYF.

The chain is built from TRBV27 and TRBJ1-5, with 8 bases aligning to TRBD1. Trimming cost V 6 bases and J 0 bases; bases outside gene matches: 10. Germline loops: CDR1 MNHEY, CDR2 SMNVEV (reference sequence). The CDR3 has 17 amino acids. In nucleotides, the CDR3 is TGTGCCAGCAGAGCCGGGACAGGTTCATATAGCAATCAGCCCCAGCATTTT. Translating gives CASRAGTGSYSNQPQHF.

The rearrangement joins TRBV7-9 to TRBJ2-1, with 8 bases identical to TRBD2. The CDR3 has 13 amino acids. Trimming cost V 10 bases and J 6 bases; bases outside gene matches: 8. Germline CDR1 SEHNR, CDR2 FQNEAQ (reference sequence). The CDR3 sequence is CAIGGGRPNEQFF. In DNA, the CDR3 is TGTGCCATTGGCGGGGGGCGGCCCAATGAGCAGTTCTTC.

This rearrangement joins TRBV2 to TRBJ1-4; unclear D gene. CDR1 and CDR2 from the germline V gene are SNHLY and FYNNEI. The CDR3 has 16 residues. The ends were cut back, 5 bases at V and 0 bases at J, with 13 bases in the middle. CDR3 loop: CASSRSPVATNEKLFF. CDR3 bases: TGTGCCAGCAGTCGGAGCCCCGTTGCAACTAATGAAAAACTGTTTTTT.

This clone has a single count. The genes are TRBV30 and TRBJ1-5; D unclear. The V end was cut by 7 bases, the J end by 2 bases, with 9 bases between. Germline lookup yields CDR1 GTSNPN and CDR2 SVGIG (reference sequence). The CDR3 totals 12 residues. This CDR3 reads CAYGRGNQPQHF. The CDR3 nucleotides are TGTGCCTACGGGAGGGGCAATCAGCCCCAGCATTTT.

V and J are TRBV6-4 and TRBJ2-1; 11 bases match TRBD2. J lost 8 bases, V lost 4 bases, and 7 bases had no gene match. Per the germline V gene, CDR1 is MRHNA and CDR2 is SNTAGT. This CDR3 spans 15 amino acids. DNA for the CDR3: TGTGCCAGCAGTGTGCTAGCGGGGGGCCAAGATGAGCAGTTCTTC. This translates into CASSVLAGGQDEQFF.

CDR3 protein: CAGNRGVSYEQYF. DNA of the CDR3: TGTGCCGGTAACAGGGGGGTCTCCTACGAGCAGTACTTC. This chain links TRBV19 with TRBJ2-7; the match to TRBD1 covers 8 bases. Looked up from germline, CDR1 is LNHDA and CDR2 is SQIVND (reference sequence). This CDR3 is built from 13 residues. V was pared by 11 bases and J by 0 bases, with 6 bases of the junction left unmatched.

V usage is TRBV29-1 and J usage is TRBJ2-7; 8 nucleotides align to TRBD1. Trimming at V came to 5 bases and at J to 3 bases, leaving 12 bases not matched to a gene. From germline, CDR1 is SQVTM and CDR2 ANQGSEA. CDR3 length: 15 amino acids. The CDR3 DNA is TGCAGCGTTCTATCAGGGGGCGGAAGAGGCTACGAGCAGTACTTC. Amino acid sequence: CSVLSGGGRGYEQYF.

Written as DNA, the CDR3 is TGTGCCAGCAGTTCTGGGGGACTGATTAATGAAAAACTGTTTTTT. Amino acids: CASSSGGLINEKLFF. V usage is TRBV28 and J usage is TRBJ1-4, with D possibly being TRBD1 (5 bases). The CDR3 length is 15 residues. Per the germline V gene, CDR1 is MDHEN and CDR2 is SYDVKM. V gave up 4 bases and J gave up 4 bases, with 13 bases separating them.

The J gene is TRBJ2-7, the V gene TRBV28; 10 bases are shared with TRBD1. This CDR3 region has 14 residues. V trimming: 6 bases; J trimming: 2 bases; junction bases outside the gene matches: 4. Germline CDR1 reads MDHEN; CDR2 reads SYDVKM. The CDR3 is CASRPGTGAYEQYF. CDR3 nucleotides: TGTGCCAGCAGACCCGGGACAGGGGCCTACGAGCAGTACTTC.

V and J are TRBV7-6 and TRBJ1-3, with D unclear. The germline CDR1 and CDR2 sequences are SGHVS and FNYEAQ. The CDR3 loop spans 16 amino acids. The V gene lost 0 bases and the J gene lost 4 bases, with 13 bases spanning the gap. CDR3 residues: CASSLASGTGGNTIYF. Here the CDR3 DNA reads TGTGCCAGCAGCTTAGCGAGTGGAACGGGGGGAAACACCATATATTTT.

V and J are TRBV11-2 and TRBJ1-2; unclear D gene. V shed 0 bases and J shed 2 bases, with 7 bases lying between them. This CDR3 has 14 amino acids. Per the germline V gene, CDR1 is SGHAT and CDR2 is FQNNGV. The CDR3 nucleotides are TGTGCCAGCAGCTTAGAAGAGGGAAACTATGGCTACACCTTC. Its protein is CASSLEEGNYGYTF.

The chain has TRBV7-8 and TRBJ2-1; 9 bases agree with TRBD2. CDR1 is SGHVS and CDR2 is FQNEAQ in the germline V gene. V trimming: 2 bases; J trimming: 6 bases; junction bases outside the gene matches: 8. The CDR3 is 16 residues long. CDR3 nucleotide sequence: TGTGCCAGCAGCTTATTGGGGCGGGGGGGCCGCAATGAGCAGTTCTTC. It translates to CASSLLGRGGRNEQFF.

V gene TRBV5-6 combines with J gene TRBJ2-2; the match to TRBD1 covers 9 bases. CDR1 and CDR2 (germline): SGHDT, YYEEEE. Losses at the gene ends were 0 bases for V and 5 bases for J; bases not matched to a gene: 8. There are 17 residues in the CDR3. The CDR3 DNA sequence: TGTGCCAGCAGCTTGGGACAGGGGGTCTTGAGGACCGGGGAGCTGTTTTTT. As protein: CASSLGQGVLRTGELFF.

The chain carries TRBV28 and TRBJ1-6; 9 nucleotides agree with TRBD1. V lost 6 bases to trimming and J lost 5 bases; unmatched junction nucleotides: 11. The germline V gene encodes CDR1 MDHEN and CDR2 SYDVKM. This CDR3 region has 17 residues. This chain's CDR3 is CASSFPGQGINNSPLHF. The CDR3 DNA is TGTGCCAGCAGCTTCCCGGGACAGGGAATAAATAATTCACCCCTCCACTTT.

By proportion, this clone is medium-sized. The chain joins TRBV18 to TRBJ1-5; 7 bases map to TRBD1. The CDR3 extends over 16 amino acids. Losses at the gene ends were 3 bases for V and 1 base for J; bases not matched to a gene: 6. The germline CDR1 and CDR2 sequences are KGHSH and LQKENI. CDR3 protein: CASSPPTGQSNQPQHF. The CDR3 nucleotides are TGTGCCAGCTCACCTCCCACGGGACAGAGCAATCAGCCCCAGCATTTT.